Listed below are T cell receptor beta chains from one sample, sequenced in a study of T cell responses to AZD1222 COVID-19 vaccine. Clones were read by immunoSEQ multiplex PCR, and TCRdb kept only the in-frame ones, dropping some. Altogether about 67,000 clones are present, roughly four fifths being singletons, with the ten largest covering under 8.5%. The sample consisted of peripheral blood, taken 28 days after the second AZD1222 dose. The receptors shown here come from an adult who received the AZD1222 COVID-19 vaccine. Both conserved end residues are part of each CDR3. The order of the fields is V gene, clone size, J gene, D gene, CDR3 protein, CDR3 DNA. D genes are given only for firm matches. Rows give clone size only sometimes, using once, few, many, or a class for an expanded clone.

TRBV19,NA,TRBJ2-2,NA,CASSIEGGLGTGELFF,TGTGCCAGTAGTATAGAAGGGGGGTTAGGTACCGGGGAGCTGTTTTTT
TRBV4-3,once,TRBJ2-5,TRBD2,CASSQGLAGGPQETQYF,TGCGCCAGCAGCCAAGGACTAGCGGGGGGCCCCCAAGAGACCCAGTACTTC
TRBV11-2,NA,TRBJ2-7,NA,CASSLGAGGVYEQYF,TGTGCCAGCAGCTTAGGGGCAGGGGGGGTTTACGAGCAGTACTTC
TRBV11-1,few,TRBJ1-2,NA,CASSLDSRGYTF,TGTGCCAGCAGCCTGGACAGCCGCGGCTACACCTTC
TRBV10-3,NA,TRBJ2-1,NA,CAISVKRGDEQFF,TGTGCCATCAGTGTTAAGCGTGGCGATGAGCAGTTCTTC
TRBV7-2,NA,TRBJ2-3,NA,CASSPLPASGTQYF,TGTGCCAGCAGCCCACTCCCCGCTTCAGGTACGCAGTATTTT
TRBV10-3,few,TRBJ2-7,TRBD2,CAIRASGGPYEQYF,TGTGCCATCAGGGCTAGCGGGGGCCCTTACGAGCAGTACTTC
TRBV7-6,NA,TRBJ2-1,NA,CASSFAGTNNEQFF,TGTGCCAGCAGCTTTGCCGGGACAAACAATGAGCAGTTCTTC
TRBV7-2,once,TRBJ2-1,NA,CASSALWSGVNEQFF,TGTGCCAGCAGCGCCCTCTGGTCGGGGGTCAATGAGCAGTTCTTC
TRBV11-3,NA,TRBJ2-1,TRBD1,CASSSRTGSGYNEQFF,TGTGCCAGCAGCTCGAGGACAGGGTCAGGTTACAATGAGCAGTTCTTC
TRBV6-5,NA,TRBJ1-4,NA,CASSYGGVNEKLFF,TGTGCCAGCAGTTACGGAGGGGTTAATGAAAAACTGTTTTTT
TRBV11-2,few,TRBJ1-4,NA,CASSSLRQRGEKLFF,TGTGCCAGCAGCTCCCTCCGACAGAGGGGTGAAAAACTGTTTTTT
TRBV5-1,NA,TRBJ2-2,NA,CASSSLAVRNTGELFF,TGCGCCAGCAGCTCTCTTGCCGTCAGGAACACCGGGGAGCTGTTTTTT
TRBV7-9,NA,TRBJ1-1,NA,CASSLEGLGTEAFF,TGTGCCAGCAGCTTAGAAGGGTTGGGGACTGAAGCTTTCTTT
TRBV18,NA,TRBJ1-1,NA,CASSPSSREDTEAFF,TGTGCCAGCTCACCATCCTCCAGGGAGGACACTGAAGCTTTCTTT
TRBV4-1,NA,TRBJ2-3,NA,CASSQVARRGTDTQYF,TGCGCCAGCAGCCAAGTAGCCCGGAGGGGCACAGATACGCAGTATTTT
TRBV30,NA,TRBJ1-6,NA,CASGVGYNSPLHF,TGTGCGTCCGGGGTAGGCTATAATTCACCCCTCCACTTT
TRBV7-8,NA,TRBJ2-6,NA,CASSPTWAAGANVLTF,TGTGCCAGCAGCCCTACCTGGGCAGCCGGGGCCAACGTCCTGACTTTC
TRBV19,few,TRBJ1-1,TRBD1,CASGEQGAAEAFF,TGTGCCAGCGGTGAACAGGGGGCCGCTGAAGCTTTCTTT
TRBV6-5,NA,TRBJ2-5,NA,CASSPVGETQYF,TGTGCCAGCAGTCCCGTGGGTGAGACCCAGTACTTC
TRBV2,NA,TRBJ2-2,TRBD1,CASRVGTAFTGELFF,TGTGCCAGCAGGGTCGGGACAGCTTTCACCGGGGAGCTGTTTTTT
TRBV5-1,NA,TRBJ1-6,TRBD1,CASSREDRVNFGSPLHF,TGCGCCAGCAGCCGAGAGGACAGGGTGAATTTTGGTTCACCCCTCCACTTT
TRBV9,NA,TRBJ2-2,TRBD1,CASSVVTRTGGVDTGELFF,TGTGCCAGCAGCGTAGTGACCCGTACAGGGGGCGTGGACACCGGGGAGCTGTTTTTT
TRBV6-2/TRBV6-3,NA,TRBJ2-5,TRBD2,CASSWNLAGDQETQYF,TGTGCCAGCAGTTGGAATCTAGCGGGGGACCAAGAGACCCAGTACTTC
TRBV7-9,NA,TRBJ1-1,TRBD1,CASSKGQGLTEAFF,TGTGCCAGCAGCAAGGGACAGGGACTCACTGAAGCTTTCTTT
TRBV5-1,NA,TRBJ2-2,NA,CASSDRQVYTGELFF,TGCGCCAGCAGCGACAGACAGGTTTACACCGGGGAGCTGTTTTTT
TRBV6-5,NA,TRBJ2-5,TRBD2,CASSYSRSGGAETQYF,TGTGCCAGCAGTTACTCGAGGAGCGGGGGTGCAGAGACCCAGTACTTC
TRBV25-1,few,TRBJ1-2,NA,CASSDHTVRGGYTF,TGTGCCAGCAGTGATCATACAGTCAGGGGAGGCTACACCTTC
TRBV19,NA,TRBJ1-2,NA,CASTSKGGNYGYTF,TGTGCCAGTACCAGTAAAGGGGGGAACTATGGCTACACCTTC
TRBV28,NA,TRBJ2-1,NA,CASTLAGAGLNNEQFF,TGTGCCAGCACCCTGGCCGGGGCGGGGCTGAACAATGAGCAGTTCTTC
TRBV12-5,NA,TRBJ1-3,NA,CASGWTVEAPWGNTIYF,TGTGCTAGTGGTTGGACGGTAGAGGCGCCATGGGGAAACACCATATATTTT
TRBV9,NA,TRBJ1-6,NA,CASSVAGGLNSPLHF,TGTGCCAGCAGCGTAGCGGGGGGACTTAATTCACCCCTCCACTTT
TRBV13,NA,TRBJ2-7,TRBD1,CASSSFGTGEGVEQYF,TGTGCCAGCAGCTCCTTCGGGACAGGGGAGGGGGTCGAGCAGTACTTC
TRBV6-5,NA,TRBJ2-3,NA,CASSRTDTQYF,TGTGCCAGCAGCCGCACAGATACGCAGTATTTT
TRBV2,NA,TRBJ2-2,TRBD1,CASSGTGGRGGELFF,TGTGCCAGCAGTGGGACAGGGGGCAGGGGCGGGGAGCTGTTTTTT
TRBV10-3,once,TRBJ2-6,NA,CAISESGLTGANVLTF,TGTGCCATCAGTGAGTCGGGGTTAACTGGGGCCAACGTCCTGACTTTC
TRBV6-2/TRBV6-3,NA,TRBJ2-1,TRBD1,CASSPPGGINEQFF,TGTGCCAGCAGCCCTCCAGGGGGTATCAATGAGCAGTTCTTC
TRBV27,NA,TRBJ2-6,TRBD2,CASSLSPLAGRFSGGANVLTF,TGTGCCAGCAGTTTATCCCCATTAGCGGGGCGATTCTCGGGTGGGGCCAACGTCCTGACTTTC
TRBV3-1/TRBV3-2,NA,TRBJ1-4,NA,CASSQDLGESNEKLFF,TGTGCCAGCAGCCAAGATCTTGGCGAATCTAATGAAAAACTGTTTTTT
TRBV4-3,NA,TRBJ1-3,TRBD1,CASSHGQGEAGNTIYF,TGCGCCAGCAGCCACGGACAGGGAGAGGCTGGAAACACCATATATTTT
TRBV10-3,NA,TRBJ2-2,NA,CASRGARNTGELFF,TGTGCCTCCCGGGGGGCGAGAAACACCGGGGAGCTGTTTTTT
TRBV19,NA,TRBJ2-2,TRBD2,CASSIRAGSTRDTGELFF,TGTGCCAGTAGTATTCGAGCGGGGAGTACAAGGGACACCGGGGAGCTGTTTTTT
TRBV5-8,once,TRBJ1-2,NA,CASSSDNTGYTF,TGTGCCAGCAGCTCGGACAATACTGGCTACACCTTC
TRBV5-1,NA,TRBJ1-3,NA,CASSHTGDSSSGNTIYF,TGCGCCAGCAGCCATACAGGAGACTCCAGCTCTGGAAACACCATATATTTT
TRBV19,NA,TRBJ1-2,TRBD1,CASRDRVIGNYGYTF,TGTGCCAGTCGGGACAGGGTGATTGGGAACTATGGCTACACCTTC
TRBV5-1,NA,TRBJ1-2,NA,CASSSATGLKDGYTF,TGCGCCAGCAGCTCGGCCACAGGGCTGAAGGATGGCTACACCTTC
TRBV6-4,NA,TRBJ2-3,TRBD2,CASSPSGGDDTQYF,TGTGCCAGCAGTCCTAGCGGGGGGGACGATACGCAGTATTTT
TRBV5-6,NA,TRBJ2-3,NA,CASSPSGDTQYF,TGTGCCAGCAGCCCTTCGGGAGATACGCAGTATTTT
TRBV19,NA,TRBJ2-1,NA,CASSTQPSSYNEQFF,TGTGCCAGTAGTACTCAGCCGAGCTCCTACAATGAGCAGTTCTTC
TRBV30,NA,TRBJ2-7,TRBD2,CAWSETSGGYEQYF,TGTGCCTGGAGTGAAACTAGCGGGGGTTACGAGCAGTACTTC
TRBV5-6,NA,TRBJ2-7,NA,CASSLGMGAYEQYF,TGTGCCAGCAGCTTGGGGATGGGGGCCTACGAGCAGTACTTC
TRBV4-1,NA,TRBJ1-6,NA,CASSQGPGQSNSPLHF,TGCGCCAGCAGCCAAGGGCCCGGACAGTCTAATTCACCCCTCCACTTT
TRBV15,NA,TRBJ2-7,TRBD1,CATSKDRGSYEQYF,TGTGCCACCAGCAAGGACAGGGGGTCCTACGAGCAGTACTTC
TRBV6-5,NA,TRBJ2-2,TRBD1,CASRVWTGWTGELFF,TGTGCCAGCAGGGTTTGGACAGGGTGGACCGGGGAGCTGTTTTTT
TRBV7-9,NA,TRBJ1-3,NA,CASSSRTLSGNTIYF,TGTGCCAGCAGCTCCCGAACCCTCTCTGGAAACACCATATATTTT
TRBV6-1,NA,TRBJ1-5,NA,CASSVPRLRPNQPQHF,TGTGCCAGCAGTGTACCGAGGCTCAGACCTAATCAGCCCCAGCATTTT
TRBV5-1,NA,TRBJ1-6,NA,CASSLRQGVNSPLHF,TGCGCCAGCAGCTTGAGGCAAGGGGTAAATTCACCCCTCCACTTT
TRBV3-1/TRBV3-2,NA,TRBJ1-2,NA,CASSQRRGDGYTF,TGTGCCAGCAGCCAGCGAAGAGGCGATGGCTACACCTTC
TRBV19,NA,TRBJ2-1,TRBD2,CASNPSGGANEQFF,TGTGCCAGTAACCCTAGCGGGGGGGCGAATGAGCAGTTCTTC
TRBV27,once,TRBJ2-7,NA,CASSPSWGENSYEQYF,TGTGCCAGCAGTCCGTCGTGGGGCGAAAACTCCTACGAGCAGTACTTC